These 10 T cell receptor beta chains came from one sample sequenced in a study of identical twins. TCRdb analysed the 5' RACE reads with MiXCR anew, one entry per CDR3 protein. In the table there are some 1,700,000 distinct CDR3 sequences, roughly a third of which are singletons. Sequenced: cord blood. These receptors all come from a newborn girl in good health.

This clonotype was counted only a few times. The chain couples TRBV5-1 to TRBJ2-7, with 9 bases aligning to TRBD2. Germline V lookup: CDR1 SGHRS, CDR2 YFSETQ. The V and J ends lost 4 bases and 0 bases, in that order; junction bases with no gene match: 5. This CDR3 is built from 15 residues. The CDR3 sequence is CASSQLAGYSYEQYF. In DNA form, the CDR3 reads TGCGCCAGCAGCCAACTAGCGGGCTACTCCTACGAGCAGTACTTC.

This chain links TRBV3-1 with TRBJ2-1; D might be TRBD1 or TRBD2, each matching 6 bases. The J call may be faulty, since TRBJ2-7 better matches the DNA end. CDR3 length equals 13 residues. In germline, CDR1 is LGHDT, CDR2 YNNKEL (reference sequence). The CDR3 loop is CASSQHGGNEQYF. The CDR3 nucleotides read TGTGCCAGCAGCCAACACGGGGGCAATGAGCAGTACTTC.

The V and J genes are TRBV2 and TRBJ1-5, with D possibly matching TRBD1 (5 bases). CDR1 is SNHLY and CDR2 is FYNNEI in the germline V gene. The CDR3 contains 15 residues. The V end lost 3 bases, the J end lost 0 bases, and 9 bases lay between the germline ends. CDR3 sequence: CASSEGPYSNQPQHF. CDR3 nucleotide sequence: TGTGCCAGCAGTGAGGGGCCTTATAGCAATCAGCCCCAGCATTTT.

The V call is TRBV7-6, the J call TRBJ1-6; 9 positions agree with TRBD1. Per germline, CDR1 SGHVS and CDR2 FNYEAQ. This CDR3 has 14 amino acids. J lost 9 bases, V lost 4 bases, and 4 bases had no gene match. The CDR3 sequence: CASSSDRGRSPLHF. CDR3 nucleotides: TGTGCCAGCAGCTCGGACAGGGGACGTTCACCCCTCCACTTT.

A remark on this clonotype: Its ends do not fully match the called genes, so a read error is possible. CDR3 protein: CAGSQWEGTYGYTF. In DNA form, the CDR3 reads TGTGCCGGCAGCCAATGGGAAGGAACGTATGGCTACACCTTC. The chain carries TRBV3-1 and TRBJ1-2, with D hard to call. Germline V lookup: CDR1 LGHDT, CDR2 YNNKEL (reference sequence). This CDR3 has 14 amino acids.

The chain is built from TRBV4-1 and TRBJ2-1, with 11 bases aligning to TRBD2. In germline, CDR1 is MGHRA, CDR2 YSYEKL. J was trimmed by 6 bases and V by 8 bases; bases with no gene match: 9. CDR3 length equals 15 residues. The CDR3 bases are TGCGCCAGCGGCACTAGCGGGGGTCGGGTCAATGAGCAGTTCTTC. The encoded protein is CASGTSGGRVNEQFF.

Written as DNA, the CDR3 is TGTGCCAGCAGCCAAGGGGCCGGGGCCTCCTACAATGAGCAGTACTTC. It encodes CASSQGAGASYNEQYF. The chain joins TRBV3-1 to TRBJ2-1; D is possibly TRBD1 or TRBD2 (5 bases each). Judging by the DNA end, TRBJ2-7 fits better; the J call may be wrong. Per germline, CDR1 LGHDT and CDR2 YNNKEL (reference sequence). The CDR3 totals 16 residues.

V gene TRBV25-1 combines with J gene TRBJ1-2, with D possibly being TRBD1 (5 bases). Germline CDR1 is MGHDK and CDR2 is SYGVNS. The CDR3 extends over 14 amino acids. V was clipped by 3 bases and J by 6 bases, with 14 bases between them. CDR3 sequence (DNA): TGTGCCAGCAGTGAGGCAGGGAGTATGGATGGCTACACCTTC. As protein: CASSEAGSMDGYTF.

This clonotype appeared a few times. V gene TRBV5-6 combines with J gene TRBJ2-1; 14 nucleotides line up with TRBD2. This CDR3 contains 17 residues. Trimming removed 3 bases from V and 6 bases from J; junction bases left unmatched: 8. The germline V gene encodes CDR1 SGHDT and CDR2 YYEEEE. CDR3 coding DNA: TGTGCCAGCAGCTCTAGGACTAGCGGGAGGTCAACCAATGAGCAGTTCTTC. This sequence encodes CASSSRTSGRSTNEQFF. Together with reference TRBV5-6 and TRBJ2-1, the CDR3 gives the full variable domain: DAGVTQSPTHLIKTRGQQVTLRCSPKSGHDTVSWYQQALGQGPQFIFQYYEEEERQRGNFPDRFSGHQFPNYSSELNVNALLLGDSALYLCASSSRTSGRSTNEQFFGPGTRLTVL.

This clonotype has at least ten counts. This chain links TRBV12-3 or TRBV12-4 with TRBJ1-4; D is possibly TRBD1 (5 bases). Trimming pared 2 bases from V and 6 bases from J, leaving 13 bases between. CDR3 length: 15 residues. The CDR3 sequence: CASSLSTAPDEKLFF. The CDR3 DNA sequence: TGTGCCAGCAGTTTATCGACAGCCCCGGATGAAAAACTGTTTTTT.